These T cell receptor beta chains were read from a single sample in a study of T cell responses to AZD1222 COVID-19 vaccine. Libraries were prepared by immunoSEQ multiplex PCR; TCRdb keeps only in-frame clonotypes and omits some of them. The sample carries more than 150,000 clones, 90% recorded once. Specimen: peripheral blood, collected on day 0 of AZD1222 vaccination. The receptors come from an adult in good health. The CDR3 runs from the conserved cysteine through the conserved F or W. A D gene is named only where the DNA matches it firmly. The size of a clone is reported for some rows only, either as once, few or many, or as a class for expanded clones.

j_call v_call clone_size d_call cdr3_nt cdr3_aa
TRBJ1-1 TRBV19 - - TGTGCCAGTAGTATTTGGACATCCCCTGAAGCTTTCTTT CASSIWTSPEAFF
TRBJ1-6 TRBV3-1/TRBV3-2 - - TGTGCCAGCAGCCAGGACAGCCAACATTCACCCCTCCACTTT CASSQDSQHSPLHF
TRBJ1-2 TRBV5-1 - TRBD1 TGCGCCAGCAGCTGGGACAGGAGCTATGGCTACACCTTC CASSWDRSYGYTF
TRBJ1-4 TRBV2 - TRBD1 TGTGCCAGCAGGGGGGACAGTACAACTAATGAAAAACTGTTTTTT CASRGDSTTNEKLFF
TRBJ1-2 TRBV2 - - TGTGCCAGCAGGCCGGGATTTAACTATGGCTACACCTTC CASRPGFNYGYTF
TRBJ2-2 TRBV6-4 - TRBD1 TGTGCCAGCAGCGTTCCCACAGACAGGGGGCGAAGAACCGGGGAGCTGTTTTTT CASSVPTDRGRRTGELFF
TRBJ1-4 TRBV6-2/TRBV6-3 - - TGTGCCAGCAGTTACCTTGTCGGGGGGCGGCAAGGACTGTTTTTT CASSYLVGGRQGLFF
TRBJ2-3 TRBV10-3 once TRBD2 TGTGCCATCAGTGAAGGGACTAGCGGGGGGCCAGATACGCAGTATTTT CAISEGTSGGPDTQYF
TRBJ1-4 TRBV28 once - TGTGCCAGCAGGGGGGCTAATGAAAAACTGTTTTTT CASRGANEKLFF
TRBJ1-5 TRBV7-2 once - TGTGCCAGCAGCTTCGGGCAGCCCCAGCATTTT CASSFGQPQHF
TRBJ2-6 TRBV14 - - TGTGCCAGCAGCCAAGTAGGGACTGGGGCCAACGTCCTGACTTTC CASSQVGTGANVLTF
TRBJ2-2 TRBV5-1 - TRBD1 TGCGCCAGTCGGACAGGGTCTAACACCGGGGAGCTGTTTTTT CASRTGSNTGELFF
TRBJ1-5 TRBV18 - - TGTGCCAGCTCACCTCAATGGGGCGAGGATCAGCCCCAGCATTTT CASSPQWGEDQPQHF
TRBJ2-5 TRBV11-2 - TRBD2 TGTGCCAGCAGCTTAGAGGTCCGGACGGGGGGGACCCAGTACTTC CASSLEVRTGGTQYF
TRBJ1-4 TRBV7-8 - - TGTGCCAGCAGCTTAAGGGGACTTAAGGAAAAACTGTTTTTT CASSLRGLKEKLFF
TRBJ1-1 TRBV19 - TRBD1 TGTGCCTCCTATAGGGACAGGGGAAATACTGAAGCTTTCTTT CASYRDRGNTEAFF
TRBJ1-2 TRBV7-6 - - TGTGCCAGCAGCCCCAGAGGTTCTAACTATGGCTACACCTTC CASSPRGSNYGYTF
TRBJ1-2 TRBV5-6 - - TGTGCCAGTTCACAGGTAGCGTTAGGCGGCTACACCTTC CASSQVALGGYTF